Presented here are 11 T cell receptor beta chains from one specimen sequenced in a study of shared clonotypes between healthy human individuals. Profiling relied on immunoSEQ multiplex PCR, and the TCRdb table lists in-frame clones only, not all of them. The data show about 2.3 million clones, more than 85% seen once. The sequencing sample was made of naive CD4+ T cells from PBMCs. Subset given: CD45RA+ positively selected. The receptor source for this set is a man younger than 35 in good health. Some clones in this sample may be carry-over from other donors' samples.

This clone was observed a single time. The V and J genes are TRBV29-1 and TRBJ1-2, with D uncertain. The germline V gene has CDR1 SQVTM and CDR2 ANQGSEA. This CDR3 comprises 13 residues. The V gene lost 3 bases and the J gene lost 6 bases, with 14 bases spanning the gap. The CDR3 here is CSVDSGSGNGYTF. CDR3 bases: TGCAGCGTTGACTCGGGGAGCGGGAATGGCTACACCTTC.

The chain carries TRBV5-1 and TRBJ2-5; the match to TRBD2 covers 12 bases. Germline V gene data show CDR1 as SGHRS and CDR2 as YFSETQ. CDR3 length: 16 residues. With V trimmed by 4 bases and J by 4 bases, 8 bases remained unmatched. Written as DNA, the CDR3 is TGCGCCAGCAGCAGGACGCTAGCGGGAGGGGGAGAGACCCAGTACTTC. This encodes CASSRTLAGGGETQYF.

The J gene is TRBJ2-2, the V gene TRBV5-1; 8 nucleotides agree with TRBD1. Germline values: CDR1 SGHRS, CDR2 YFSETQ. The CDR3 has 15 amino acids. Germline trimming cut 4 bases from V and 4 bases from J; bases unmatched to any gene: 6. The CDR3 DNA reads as TGCGCCAGCAGCGCGACAGGGGTGGGCACCGGGGAGCTGTTTTTT. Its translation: CASSATGVGTGELFF. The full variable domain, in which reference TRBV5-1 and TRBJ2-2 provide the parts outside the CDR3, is KAGVTQTPRYLIKTRGQQVTLSCSPISGHRSVSWYQQTPGQGLQFLFEYFSETQRNKGNFPGRFSGRQFSNSRSEMNVSTLELGDSALYLCASSATGVGTGELFFGEGSRLTVL.

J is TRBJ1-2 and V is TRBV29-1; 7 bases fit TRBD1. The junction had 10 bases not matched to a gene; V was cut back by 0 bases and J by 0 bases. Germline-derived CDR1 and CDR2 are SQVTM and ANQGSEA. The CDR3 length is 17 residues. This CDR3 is CSVEDWTGLTANYGYTF. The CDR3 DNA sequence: TGCAGCGTTGAAGATTGGACAGGACTTACAGCTAACTATGGCTACACCTTC. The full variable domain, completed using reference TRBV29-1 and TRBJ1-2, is SAVISQKPSRDICQRGTSLTIQCQVDSQVTMMFWYRQQPGQSLTLIATANQGSEATYESGFVIDKFPISRPNLTFSTLTVSNMSPEDSSIYLCSVEDWTGLTANYGYTFGSGTRLTVV.

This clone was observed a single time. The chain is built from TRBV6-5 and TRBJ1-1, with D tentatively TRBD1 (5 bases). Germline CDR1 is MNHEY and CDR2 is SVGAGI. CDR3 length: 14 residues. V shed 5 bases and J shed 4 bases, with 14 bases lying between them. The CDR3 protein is CASSRLAGVTEAFF. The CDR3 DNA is TGTGCCAGCAGTAGGCTGGCGGGGGTCACTGAAGCTTTCTTT.

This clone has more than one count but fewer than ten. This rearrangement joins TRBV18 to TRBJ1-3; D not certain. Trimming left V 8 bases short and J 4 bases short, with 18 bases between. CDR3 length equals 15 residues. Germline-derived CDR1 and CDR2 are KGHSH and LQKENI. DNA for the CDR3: TGTGCCAGCGCCGGCCTGCAAACCGCCGGAAACACCATATATTTT. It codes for CASAGLQTAGNTIYF.

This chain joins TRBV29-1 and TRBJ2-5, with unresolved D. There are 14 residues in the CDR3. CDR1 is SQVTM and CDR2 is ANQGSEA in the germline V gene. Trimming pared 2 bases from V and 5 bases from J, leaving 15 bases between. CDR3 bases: TGCAGCGTTGAAAGGAGCGCCGGAGTGGAGACCCAGTACTTC. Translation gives CSVERSAGVETQYF.

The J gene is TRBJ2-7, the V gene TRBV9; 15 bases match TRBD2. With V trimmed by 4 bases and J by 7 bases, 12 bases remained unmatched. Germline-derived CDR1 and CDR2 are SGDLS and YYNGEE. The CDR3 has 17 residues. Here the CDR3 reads CASSPNLRTSGRGEQYF. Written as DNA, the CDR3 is TGTGCCAGCAGCCCCAACCTTCGGACTAGCGGGAGGGGGGAGCAGTACTTC.

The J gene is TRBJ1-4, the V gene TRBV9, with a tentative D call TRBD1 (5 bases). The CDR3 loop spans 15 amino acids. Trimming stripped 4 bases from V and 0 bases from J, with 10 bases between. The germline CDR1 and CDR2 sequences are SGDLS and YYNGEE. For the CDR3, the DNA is TGTGCCAGCAGCCCTGGACACGCAACTAATGAAAAACTGTTTTTT. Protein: CASSPGHATNEKLFF.

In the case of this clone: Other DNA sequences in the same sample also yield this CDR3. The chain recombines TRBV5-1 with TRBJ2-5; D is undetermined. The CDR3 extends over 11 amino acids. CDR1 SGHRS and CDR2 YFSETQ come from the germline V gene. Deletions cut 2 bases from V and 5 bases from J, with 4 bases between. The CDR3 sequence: CASSFRETQYF. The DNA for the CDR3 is TGCGCCAGCAGCTTCAGGGAGACCCAGTACTTC.

The CDR3: CASSIHPGGFQPQHF. The CDR3 nucleotides are TGTGCCAGCAGTATCCACCCAGGGGGGTTTCAGCCCCAGCATTTT. The rearrangement links TRBV28 to TRBJ1-5; 7 bases fit TRBD1. Per germline, CDR1 MDHEN and CDR2 SYDVKM. V lost 5 bases and J lost 6; bases outside the gene matches: 10. The CDR3 extends over 15 amino acids.